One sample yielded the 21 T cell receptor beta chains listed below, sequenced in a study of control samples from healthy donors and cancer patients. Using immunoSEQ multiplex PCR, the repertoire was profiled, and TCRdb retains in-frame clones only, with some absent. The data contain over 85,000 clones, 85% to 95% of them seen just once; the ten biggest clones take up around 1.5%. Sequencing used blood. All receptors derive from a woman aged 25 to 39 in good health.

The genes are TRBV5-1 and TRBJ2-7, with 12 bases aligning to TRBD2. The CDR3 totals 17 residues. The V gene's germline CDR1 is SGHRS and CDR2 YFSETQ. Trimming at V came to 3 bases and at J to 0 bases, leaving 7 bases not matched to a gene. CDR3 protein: CASSSRLAGESSYEQYF. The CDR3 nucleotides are TGCGCCAGCAGCTCCCGACTAGCGGGAGAGAGCTCCTACGAGCAGTACTTC.

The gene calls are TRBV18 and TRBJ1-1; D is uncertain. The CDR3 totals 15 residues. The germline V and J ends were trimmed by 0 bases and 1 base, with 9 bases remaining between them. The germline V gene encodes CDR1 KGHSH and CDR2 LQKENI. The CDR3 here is CASSPPSASNTEAFF. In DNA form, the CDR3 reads TGTGCCAGCTCACCACCAAGCGCCTCGAACACTGAAGCTTTCTTT.

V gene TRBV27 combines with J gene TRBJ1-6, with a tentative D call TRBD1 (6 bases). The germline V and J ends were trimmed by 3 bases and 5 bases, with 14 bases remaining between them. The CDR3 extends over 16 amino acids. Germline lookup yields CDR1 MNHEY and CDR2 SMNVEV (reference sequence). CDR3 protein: CASSFVRGAHNSPLHF. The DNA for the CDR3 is TGTGCCAGCAGTTTCGTGCGGGGGGCCCATAATTCACCCCTCCACTTT.

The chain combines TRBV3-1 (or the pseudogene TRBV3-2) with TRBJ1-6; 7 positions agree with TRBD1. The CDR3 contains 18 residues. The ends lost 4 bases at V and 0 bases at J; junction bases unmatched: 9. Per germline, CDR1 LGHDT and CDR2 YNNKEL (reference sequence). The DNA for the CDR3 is TGTGCCAGCAGCCGAAAGGGGGCCCTTGGCTCCTATAATTCACCCCTCCACTTT. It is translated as CASSRKGALGSYNSPLHF.

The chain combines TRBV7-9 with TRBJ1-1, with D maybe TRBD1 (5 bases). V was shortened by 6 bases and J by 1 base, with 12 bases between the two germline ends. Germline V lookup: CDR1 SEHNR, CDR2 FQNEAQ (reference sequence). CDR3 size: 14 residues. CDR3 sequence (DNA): TGTGCCAGCAGTTTTAGGGACGGGAACACTGAAGCTTTCTTT. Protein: CASSFRDGNTEAFF.

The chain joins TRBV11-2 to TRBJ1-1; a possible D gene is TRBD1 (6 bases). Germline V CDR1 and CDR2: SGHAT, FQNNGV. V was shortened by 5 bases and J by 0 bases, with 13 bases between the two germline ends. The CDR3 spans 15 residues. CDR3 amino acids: CASSPRDTLNTEAFF. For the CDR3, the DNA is TGTGCCAGCAGCCCTAGGGACACCTTGAACACTGAAGCTTTCTTT.

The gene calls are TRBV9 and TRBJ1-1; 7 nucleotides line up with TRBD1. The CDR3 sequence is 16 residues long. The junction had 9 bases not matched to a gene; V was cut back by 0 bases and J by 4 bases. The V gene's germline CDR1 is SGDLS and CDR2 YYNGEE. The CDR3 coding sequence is TGTGCCAGCAGCGTAGGCCCCAGGGGGGGAGGCACTGAAGCTTTCTTT. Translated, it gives CASSVGPRGGGTEAFF.

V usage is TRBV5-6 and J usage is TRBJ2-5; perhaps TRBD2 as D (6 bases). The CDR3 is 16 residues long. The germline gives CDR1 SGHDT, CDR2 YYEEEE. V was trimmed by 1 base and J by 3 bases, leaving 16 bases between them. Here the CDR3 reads CASSLYEYGTEETQYF. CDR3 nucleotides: TGTGCCAGCAGCTTGTACGAATACGGGACTGAAGAGACCCAGTACTTC.

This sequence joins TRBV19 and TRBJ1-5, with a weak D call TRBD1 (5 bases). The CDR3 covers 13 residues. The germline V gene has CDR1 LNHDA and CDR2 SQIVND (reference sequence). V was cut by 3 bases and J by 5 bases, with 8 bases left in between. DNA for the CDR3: TGTGCCAGTAGTATCAGGGCGGATCAGCCCCAGCATTTT. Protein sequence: CASSIRADQPQHF.

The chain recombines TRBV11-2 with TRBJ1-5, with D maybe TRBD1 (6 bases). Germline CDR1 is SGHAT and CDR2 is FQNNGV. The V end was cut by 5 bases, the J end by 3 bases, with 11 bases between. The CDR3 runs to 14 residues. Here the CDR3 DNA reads TGTGCCAGCAGCCCCCGGACAGACAATCAGCCCCAGCATTTT. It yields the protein CASSPRTDNQPQHF.

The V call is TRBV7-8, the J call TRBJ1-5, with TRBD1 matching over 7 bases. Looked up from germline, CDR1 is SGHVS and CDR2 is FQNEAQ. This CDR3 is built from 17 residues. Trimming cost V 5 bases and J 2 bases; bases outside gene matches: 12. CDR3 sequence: CASSRTGGGLGNQPQHF. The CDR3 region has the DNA TGTGCCAGCAGCCGGACAGGTGGAGGCCTCGGCAATCAGCCCCAGCATTTT.

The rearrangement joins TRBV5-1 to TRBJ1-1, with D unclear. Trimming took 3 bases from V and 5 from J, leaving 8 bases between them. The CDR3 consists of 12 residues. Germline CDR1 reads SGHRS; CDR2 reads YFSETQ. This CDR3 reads CASSSRETEAFF. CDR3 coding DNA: TGCGCCAGCAGCTCAAGGGAGACTGAAGCTTTCTTT. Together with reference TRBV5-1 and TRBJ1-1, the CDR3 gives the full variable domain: KAGVTQTPRYLIKTRGQQVTLSCSPISGHRSVSWYQQTPGQGLQFLFEYFSETQRNKGNFPGRFSGRQFSNSRSEMNVSTLELGDSALYLCASSSRETEAFFGQGTRLTVV.

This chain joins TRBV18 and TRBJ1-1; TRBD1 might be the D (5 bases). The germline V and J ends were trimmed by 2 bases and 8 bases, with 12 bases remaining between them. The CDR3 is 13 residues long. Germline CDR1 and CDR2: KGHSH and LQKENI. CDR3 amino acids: CASSPSATDEAFF. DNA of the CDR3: TGTGCCAGCTCACCATCGGCGACAGACGAAGCTTTCTTT.

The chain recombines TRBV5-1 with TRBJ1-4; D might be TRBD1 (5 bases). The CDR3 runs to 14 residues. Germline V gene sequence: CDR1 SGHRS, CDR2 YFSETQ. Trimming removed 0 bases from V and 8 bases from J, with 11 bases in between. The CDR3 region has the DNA TGCGCCAGCAGCTTGGGAAGGGGTAACGAAAAACTGTTTTTT. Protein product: CASSLGRGNEKLFF.

The CDR3 here is CASSHQAYDYGYTF. In nucleotides, the CDR3 is TGTGCCAGCAGTCATCAGGCATATGACTATGGCTACACCTTC. This sequence joins TRBV27 and TRBJ1-2; D ambiguous. Germline V gene data show CDR1 as MNHEY and CDR2 as SMNVEV (reference sequence). This CDR3 has 14 residues. The V end lost 5 bases, the J end lost 3 bases, and 13 bases lay between the germline ends.

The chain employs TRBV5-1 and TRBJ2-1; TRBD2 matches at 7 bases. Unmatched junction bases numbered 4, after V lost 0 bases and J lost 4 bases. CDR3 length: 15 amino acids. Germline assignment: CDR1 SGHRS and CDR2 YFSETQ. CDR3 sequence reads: CASSLGEGRYNEQFF. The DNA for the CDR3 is TGCGCCAGCAGCTTGGGGGAGGGCCGGTACAATGAGCAGTTCTTC.

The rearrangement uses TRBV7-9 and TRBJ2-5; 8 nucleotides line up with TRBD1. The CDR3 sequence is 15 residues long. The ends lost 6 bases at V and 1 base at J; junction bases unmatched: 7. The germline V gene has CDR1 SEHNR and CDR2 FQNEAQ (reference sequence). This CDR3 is CASRGDRTVQETQYF. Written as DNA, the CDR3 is TGTGCCAGCAGGGGGGACAGGACCGTCCAAGAGACCCAGTACTTC.

CDR3 nucleotides: TGTGCTAGTAGTTACTCCAATCAGCCCCAGCATTTT. It codes for CASSYSNQPQHF. V usage is TRBV12-5 and J usage is TRBJ1-5; D call uncertain. Trimming left V 8 bases short and J 3 bases short, with 8 bases between. CDR3 length equals 12 residues. The germline V gene encodes CDR1 LGHNT and CDR2 FRNRAP.

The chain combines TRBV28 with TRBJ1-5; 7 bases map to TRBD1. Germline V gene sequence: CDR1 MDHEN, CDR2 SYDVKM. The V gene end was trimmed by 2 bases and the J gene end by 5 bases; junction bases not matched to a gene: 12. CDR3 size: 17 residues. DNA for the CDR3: TGTGCCAGCAGTTTAATAACCGGGACAGCCTTTTATCAGCCCCAGCATTTT. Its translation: CASSLITGTAFYQPQHF.

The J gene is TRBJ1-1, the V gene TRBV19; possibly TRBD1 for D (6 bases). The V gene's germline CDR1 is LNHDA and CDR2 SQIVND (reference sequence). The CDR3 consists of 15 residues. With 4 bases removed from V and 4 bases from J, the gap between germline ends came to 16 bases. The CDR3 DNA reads TGTGCCAGTAGTACCCAACAGGGCTCTCGCACTGAAGCTTTCTTT. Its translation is CASSTQQGSRTEAFF. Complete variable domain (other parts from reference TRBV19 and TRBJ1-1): DGGITQSPKYLFRKEGQNVTLSCEQNLNHDAMYWYRQDPGQGLRLIYYSQIVNDFQKGDIAEGYSVSREKKESFPLTVTSAQKNPTAFYLCASSTQQGSRTEAFFGQGTRLTVV.

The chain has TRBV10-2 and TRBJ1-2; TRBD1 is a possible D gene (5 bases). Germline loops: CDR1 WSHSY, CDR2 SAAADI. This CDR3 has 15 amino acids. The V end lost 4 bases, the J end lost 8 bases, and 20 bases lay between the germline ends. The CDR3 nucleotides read TGCGCCAGCAGTGGTGGACAAGCCCCATATTGGGGCTACACCTTC. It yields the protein CASSGGQAPYWGYTF.